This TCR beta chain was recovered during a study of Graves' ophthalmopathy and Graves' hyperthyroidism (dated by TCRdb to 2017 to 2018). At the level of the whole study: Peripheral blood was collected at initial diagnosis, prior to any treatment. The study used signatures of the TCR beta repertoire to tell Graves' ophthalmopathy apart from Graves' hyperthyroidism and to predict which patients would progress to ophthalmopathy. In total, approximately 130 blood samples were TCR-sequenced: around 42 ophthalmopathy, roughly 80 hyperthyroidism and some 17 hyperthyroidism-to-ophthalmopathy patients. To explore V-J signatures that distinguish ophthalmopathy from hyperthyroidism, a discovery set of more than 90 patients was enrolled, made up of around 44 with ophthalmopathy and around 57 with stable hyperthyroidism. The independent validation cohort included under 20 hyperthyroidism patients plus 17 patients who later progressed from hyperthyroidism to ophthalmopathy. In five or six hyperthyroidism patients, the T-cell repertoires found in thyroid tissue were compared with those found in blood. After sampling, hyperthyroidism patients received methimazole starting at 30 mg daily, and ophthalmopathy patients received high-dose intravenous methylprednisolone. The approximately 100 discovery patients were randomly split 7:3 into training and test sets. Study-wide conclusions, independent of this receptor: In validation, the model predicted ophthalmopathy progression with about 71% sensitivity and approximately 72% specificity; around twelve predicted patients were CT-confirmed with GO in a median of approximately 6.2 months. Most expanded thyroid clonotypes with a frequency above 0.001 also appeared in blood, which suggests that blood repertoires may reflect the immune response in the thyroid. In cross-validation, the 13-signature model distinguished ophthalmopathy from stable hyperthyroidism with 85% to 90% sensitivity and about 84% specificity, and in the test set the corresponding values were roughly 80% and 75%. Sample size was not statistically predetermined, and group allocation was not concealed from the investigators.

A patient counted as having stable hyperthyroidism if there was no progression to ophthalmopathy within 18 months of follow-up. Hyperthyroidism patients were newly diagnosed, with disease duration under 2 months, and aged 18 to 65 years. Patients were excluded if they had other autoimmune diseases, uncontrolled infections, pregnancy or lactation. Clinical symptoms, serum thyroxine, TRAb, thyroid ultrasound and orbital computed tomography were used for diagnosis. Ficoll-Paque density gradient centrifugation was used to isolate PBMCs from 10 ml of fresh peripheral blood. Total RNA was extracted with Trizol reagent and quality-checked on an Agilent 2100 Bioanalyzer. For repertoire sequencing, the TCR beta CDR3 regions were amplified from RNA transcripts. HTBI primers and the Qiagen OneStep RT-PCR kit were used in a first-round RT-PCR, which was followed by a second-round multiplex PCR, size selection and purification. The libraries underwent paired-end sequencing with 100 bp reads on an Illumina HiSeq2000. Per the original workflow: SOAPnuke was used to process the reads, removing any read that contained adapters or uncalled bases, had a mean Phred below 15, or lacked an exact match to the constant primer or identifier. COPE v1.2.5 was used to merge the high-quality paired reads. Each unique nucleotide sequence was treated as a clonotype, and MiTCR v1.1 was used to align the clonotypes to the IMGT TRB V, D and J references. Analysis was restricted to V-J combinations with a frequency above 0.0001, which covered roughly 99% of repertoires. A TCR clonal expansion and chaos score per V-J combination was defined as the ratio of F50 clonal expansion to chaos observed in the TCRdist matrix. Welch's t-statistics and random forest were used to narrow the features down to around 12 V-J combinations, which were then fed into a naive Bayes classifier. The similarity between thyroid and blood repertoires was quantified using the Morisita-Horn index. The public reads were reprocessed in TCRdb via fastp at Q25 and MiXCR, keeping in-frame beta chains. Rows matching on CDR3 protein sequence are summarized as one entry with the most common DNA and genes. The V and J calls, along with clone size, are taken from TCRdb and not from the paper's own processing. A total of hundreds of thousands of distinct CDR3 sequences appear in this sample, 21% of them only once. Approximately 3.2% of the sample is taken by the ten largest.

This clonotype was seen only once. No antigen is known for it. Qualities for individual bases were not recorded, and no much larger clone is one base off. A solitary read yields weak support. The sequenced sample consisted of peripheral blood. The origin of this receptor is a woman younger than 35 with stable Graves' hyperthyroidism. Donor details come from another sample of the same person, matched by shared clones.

The DNA sequence reads TGTGCCAGCAGTGAAGGTGCATCTAACTATGGCTACACCTTC. It encodes CASSEGASNYGYTF. The chain is encoded by TRBV6-1 joined to TRBJ1-2, with no D gene named confidently. Including the terminal cysteine and phenylalanine, the CDR3 comprises 14 residues. Solely the CDR3 DNA is kept, with 42 bases framed from the first base. Trimming removed 1 base from V and 0 bases from J, leaving 6 bases between the germline ends. CDR1 MNHNS and CDR2 SASEGT were looked up in the germline V gene.